Listed below are T cell receptor beta chains from one sample, sequenced in a study of T cell responses to AZD1222 COVID-19 vaccine. Sequencing used immunoSEQ multiplex PCR; TCRdb keeps in-frame clones, though not all of them. The sample contains more than 250,000 clones, roughly 93% of which appear only once. Sequencing used peripheral blood, obtained on day 0 of AZD1222 vaccination. Source of these receptors: an adult in good health. Both conserved end residues are part of each CDR3. The order of the fields is CDR3 length, V gene, J gene, clone size, CDR3 protein. Not all rows give a size; the values are once, few, many and, for expanded clones, a class.

len: 17
v_gene: TRBV7-9
j_gene: TRBJ2-3
abundance: few
CDR3aa: CASSLERTRWISDTQYF

len: 15
v_gene: TRBV5-1
j_gene: TRBJ2-1
abundance: .
CDR3aa: CASSLEGGAYNEQFF

len: 15
v_gene: TRBV5-5
j_gene: TRBJ1-6
abundance: .
CDR3aa: CASSQITSYNSPLHF

len: 16
v_gene: TRBV7-2
j_gene: TRBJ1-5
abundance: .
CDR3aa: CASSFGAGRGNQPQHF

len: 15
v_gene: TRBV28
j_gene: TRBJ1-2
abundance: .
CDR3aa: CASSLWRGPNYGYTF

len: 15
v_gene: TRBV7-8
j_gene: TRBJ2-7
abundance: .
CDR3aa: CASSPRTSGTYEQYF

len: 14
v_gene: TRBV9
j_gene: TRBJ2-7
abundance: .
CDR3aa: CASSVDKGHGEQYF

len: 12
v_gene: TRBV2
j_gene: TRBJ2-7
abundance: .
CDR3aa: CASSGRAGEQYF

len: 17
v_gene: TRBV19
j_gene: TRBJ2-7
abundance: .
CDR3aa: CASSIGAVGQGAYEQYF

len: 18
v_gene: TRBV5-1
j_gene: TRBJ2-2
abundance: .
CDR3aa: CASSPTSGINPNTGELFF

len: 14
v_gene: TRBV7-2
j_gene: TRBJ1-2
abundance: .
CDR3aa: CASSARDRGRGYTF

len: 15
v_gene: TRBV5-1
j_gene: TRBJ2-1
abundance: .
CDR3aa: CASSPGQGEYNEQFF

len: 16
v_gene: TRBV7-2
j_gene: TRBJ2-5
abundance: .
CDR3aa: CASSFSSGRGGETQYF

len: 13
v_gene: TRBV6-7
j_gene: TRBJ2-7
abundance: .
CDR3aa: CASSPDRDYEQYF

len: 11
v_gene: TRBV12-3/TRBV12-4
j_gene: TRBJ1-3
abundance: .
CDR3aa: CASSLGDTIYF

len: 12
v_gene: TRBV6-6
j_gene: TRBJ2-7
abundance: .
CDR3aa: CASHRTGSGQYF

len: 16
v_gene: TRBV18
j_gene: TRBJ2-2
abundance: .
CDR3aa: CASSPRTSGPTGELFF

len: 13
v_gene: TRBV27
j_gene: TRBJ1-2
abundance: .
CDR3aa: CASSLIANYGYTF

len: 14
v_gene: TRBV6-5
j_gene: TRBJ2-1
abundance: few
CDR3aa: CASSSPGHRDEQFF

len: 17
v_gene: TRBV7-9
j_gene: TRBJ2-2
abundance: .
CDR3aa: CASSFGLAGLNTGELFF

len: 16
v_gene: TRBV6-1
j_gene: TRBJ1-4
abundance: .
CDR3aa: CASSDLFGVTNEKLFF

len: 13
v_gene: TRBV5-1
j_gene: TRBJ2-3
abundance: .
CDR3aa: CASSQTPADTQYF

len: 15
v_gene: TRBV28
j_gene: TRBJ2-1
abundance: .
CDR3aa: CASTTPWGAYNEQFF

len: 12
v_gene: TRBV27
j_gene: TRBJ2-7
abundance: .
CDR3aa: CASRGAGYEQYF

len: 13
v_gene: TRBV2
j_gene: TRBJ2-5
abundance: .
CDR3aa: CASSGSSRETQYF

len: 15
v_gene: TRBV7-2
j_gene: TRBJ1-2
abundance: once
CDR3aa: CASSTIGLTRYGYTF

len: 14
v_gene: TRBV10-2
j_gene: TRBJ2-1
abundance: .
CDR3aa: CASSETSGSTTQFF

len: 13
v_gene: TRBV19
j_gene: TRBJ2-3
abundance: .
CDR3aa: CATGGLAVDTQYF

len: 16
v_gene: TRBV13
j_gene: TRBJ1-1
abundance: .
CDR3aa: CASSSGQGLGNTEAFF

len: 14
v_gene: TRBV7-3
j_gene: TRBJ1-2
abundance: .
CDR3aa: CASSKDPGTYGYTF

len: 16
v_gene: TRBV28
j_gene: TRBJ1-1
abundance: few
CDR3aa: CASSPRGTLRNTEAFF

len: 14
v_gene: TRBV29-1
j_gene: TRBJ2-7
abundance: .
CDR3aa: CSVGFRQEDEEQYF

len: 12
v_gene: TRBV4-1
j_gene: TRBJ1-2
abundance: .
CDR3aa: CASSQDWRGYTF

len: 12
v_gene: TRBV6-6
j_gene: TRBJ2-7
abundance: .
CDR3aa: CASSRQGYEQYF

len: 15
v_gene: TRBV5-4
j_gene: TRBJ2-1
abundance: .
CDR3aa: CASSLGVGVDFGQFF

len: 14
v_gene: TRBV27
j_gene: TRBJ2-6
abundance: .
CDR3aa: CASSSRVGANVLTF

len: 16
v_gene: TRBV7-8
j_gene: TRBJ2-2
abundance: .
CDR3aa: CASSPVRLAHTGELFF

len: 13
v_gene: TRBV5-1
j_gene: TRBJ2-2
abundance: .
CDR3aa: CASSLAATGELFF

len: 17
v_gene: TRBV6-2/TRBV6-3
j_gene: TRBJ2-7
abundance: .
CDR3aa: CASSYFIDRGTHYEQYF

len: 13
v_gene: TRBV28
j_gene: TRBJ2-5
abundance: .
CDR3aa: CASKEGLEETQYF

len: 13
v_gene: TRBV28
j_gene: TRBJ2-7
abundance: .
CDR3aa: CASGGSVPREQYF